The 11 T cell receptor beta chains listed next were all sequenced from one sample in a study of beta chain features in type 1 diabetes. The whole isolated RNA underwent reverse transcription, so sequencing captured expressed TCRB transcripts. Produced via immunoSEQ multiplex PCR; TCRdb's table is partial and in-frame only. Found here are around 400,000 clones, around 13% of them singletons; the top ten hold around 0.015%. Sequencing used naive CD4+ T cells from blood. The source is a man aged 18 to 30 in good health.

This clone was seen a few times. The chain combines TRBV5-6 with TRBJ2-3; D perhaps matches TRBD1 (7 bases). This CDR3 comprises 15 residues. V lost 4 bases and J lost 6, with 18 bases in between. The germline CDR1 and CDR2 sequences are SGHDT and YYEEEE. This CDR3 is CASSPGTGAGDTQYF. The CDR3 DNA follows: TGTGCCAGCAGCCCTGGAACAGGGGCGGGGGATACGCAGTATTTT.

CDR3 coding DNA: TGTGCCAGCAGTGAAATGGGGGGTAATCAGCCCCAGCATTTT. It yields the protein CASSEMGGNQPQHF. This chain links TRBV2 with TRBJ1-5; a possible D gene is TRBD1 (5 bases). The CDR3 is 14 amino acids. Germline V gives CDR1 SNHLY, CDR2 FYNNEI. V was cut by 2 bases and J by 4 bases, with 9 bases left in between.

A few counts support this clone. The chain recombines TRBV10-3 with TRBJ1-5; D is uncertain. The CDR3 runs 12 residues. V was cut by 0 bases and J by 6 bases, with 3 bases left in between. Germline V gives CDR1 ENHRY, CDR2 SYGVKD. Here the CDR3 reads CAISESGQPQHF. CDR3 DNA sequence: TGTGCCATCAGTGAGTCCGGTCAGCCCCAGCATTTT.

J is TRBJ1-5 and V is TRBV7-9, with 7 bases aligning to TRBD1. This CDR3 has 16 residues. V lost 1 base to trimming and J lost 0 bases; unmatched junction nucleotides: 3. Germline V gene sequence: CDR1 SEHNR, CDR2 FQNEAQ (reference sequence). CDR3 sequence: CASSLGGTDSNQPQHF. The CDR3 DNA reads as TGTGCCAGCAGCTTAGGAGGGACAGATAGCAATCAGCCCCAGCATTTT.

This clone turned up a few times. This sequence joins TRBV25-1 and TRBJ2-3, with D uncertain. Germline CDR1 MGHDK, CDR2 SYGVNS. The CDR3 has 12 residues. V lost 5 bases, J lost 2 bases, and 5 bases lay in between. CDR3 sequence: CASSRVTDTQYF. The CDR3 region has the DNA TGTGCCAGCAGTCGAGTCACAGATACGCAGTATTTT.

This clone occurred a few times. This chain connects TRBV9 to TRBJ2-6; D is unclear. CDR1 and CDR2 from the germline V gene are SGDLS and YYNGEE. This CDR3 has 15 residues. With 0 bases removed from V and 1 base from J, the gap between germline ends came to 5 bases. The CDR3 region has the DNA TGTGCCAGCAGCGTAGCTCGGTCTGGGGCCAACGTCCTGACTTTC. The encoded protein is CASSVARSGANVLTF.

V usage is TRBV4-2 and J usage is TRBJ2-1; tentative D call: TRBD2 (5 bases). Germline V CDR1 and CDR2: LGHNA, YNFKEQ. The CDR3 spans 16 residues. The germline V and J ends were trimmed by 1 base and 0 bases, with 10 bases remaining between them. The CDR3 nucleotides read TGTGCCAGCAGCCAAGGGGGAGCTGACTCCTACAATGAGCAGTTCTTC. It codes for CASSQGGADSYNEQFF.

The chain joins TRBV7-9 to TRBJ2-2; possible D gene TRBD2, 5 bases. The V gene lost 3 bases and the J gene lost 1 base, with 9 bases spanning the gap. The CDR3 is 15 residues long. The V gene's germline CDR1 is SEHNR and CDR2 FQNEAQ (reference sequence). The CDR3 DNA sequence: TGTGCCAGCAGCTTCGGCGGGCGGAACACCGGGGAGCTGTTTTTT. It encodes CASSFGGRNTGELFF.

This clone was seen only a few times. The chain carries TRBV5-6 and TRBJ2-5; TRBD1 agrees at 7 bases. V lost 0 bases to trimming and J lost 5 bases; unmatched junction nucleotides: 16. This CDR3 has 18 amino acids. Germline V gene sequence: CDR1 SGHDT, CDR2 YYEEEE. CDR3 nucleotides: TGTGCCAGCAGCTTGGCCTTATCGGGACAGCGGAGAGAGGAGACCCAGTACTTC. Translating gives CASSLALSGQRREETQYF.

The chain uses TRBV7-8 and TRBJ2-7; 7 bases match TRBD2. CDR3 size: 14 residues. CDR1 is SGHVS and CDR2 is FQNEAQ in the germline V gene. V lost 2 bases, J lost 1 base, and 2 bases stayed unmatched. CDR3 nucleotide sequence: TGTGCCAGCAGCTTAAGGCGGGGGTCCTACGAGCAGTACTTC. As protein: CASSLRRGSYEQYF. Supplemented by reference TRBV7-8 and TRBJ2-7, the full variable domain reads GAGVSQSPRYKVAKRGQDVALRCDPISGHVSLFWYQQALGQGPEFLTYFQNEAQLDKSGLPSDRFFAERPEGSVSTLKIQRTQQEDSAVYLCASSLRRGSYEQYFGPGTRLTVT.

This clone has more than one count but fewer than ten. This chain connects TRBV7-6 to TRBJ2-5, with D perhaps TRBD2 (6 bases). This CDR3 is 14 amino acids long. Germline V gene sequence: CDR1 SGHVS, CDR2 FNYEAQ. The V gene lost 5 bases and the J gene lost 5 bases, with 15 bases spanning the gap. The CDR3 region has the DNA TGTGCCAGCAGCCTAACCAGGGAGGTGGAGACCCAGTACTTC. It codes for CASSLTREVETQYF.